This T cell receptor beta chain was documented in a study of vaccination and CD4 T cells after COVID-19. A few counts support this clonotype. The antigen is unknown. This CDR3 contains 13 residues. Per germline, CDR1 GTSNPN and CDR2 SVGIG (reference sequence). The ends were cut back, 1 base at V and 7 bases at J, with 11 bases in the middle. An Oncomine TCR Beta short-read assay was used to sequence the DNA from cultured CD4+ T cells. TCRdb re-analysed the PCR reads in MiXCR, keeping a single row per CDR3 protein. The repertoire consists of more than 3,000 distinct CDR3 sequences, with more than 13% occurring once and the leading ten covering roughly 17%. Treatment of the sample: roughly 11-day PBMC culture with coronavirus spike peptide pools or control peptides (ViraFEST assay). ViraFEST used peptide pools to expand antigen-specific T cells before TCR sequencing. Two million PBMCs went into each well for culture with 8 to 10 IU/ml IL-2 and 7.5 to 10 ug/ml peptide pools.

The specimen sequenced was CD4+ T cells from blood, cultured in vitro. This TCR was recovered from a human donor who had recovered from COVID-19. V is TRBV30 and J is TRBJ2-1; D is possibly TRBD1 (6 bases). The CDR3 region has the DNA TGTGCCTGGAGTGACGGGACACCGAATGAGCAGTTCTTC. Translated, it gives CAWSDGTPNEQFF.